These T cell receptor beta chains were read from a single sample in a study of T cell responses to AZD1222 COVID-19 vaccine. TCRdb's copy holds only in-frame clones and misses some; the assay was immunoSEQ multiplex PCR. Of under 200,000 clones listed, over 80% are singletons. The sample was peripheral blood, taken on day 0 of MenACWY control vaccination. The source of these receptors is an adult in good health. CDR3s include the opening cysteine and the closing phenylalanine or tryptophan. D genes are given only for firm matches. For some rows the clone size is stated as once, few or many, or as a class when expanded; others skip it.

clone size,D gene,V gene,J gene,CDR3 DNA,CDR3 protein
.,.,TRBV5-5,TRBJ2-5,TGTGCCAGCAGCCCGGGACGTCCGAAAGAGACCCAGTACTTC,CASSPGRPKETQYF
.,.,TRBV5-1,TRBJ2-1,TGCGCCAGCAGCTCCGACGACTACAATGAGCAGTTCTTC,CASSSDDYNEQFF
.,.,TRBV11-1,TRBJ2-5,TGTGCCAGCAGCCCGCGACGCGGGTTATCGCAAGAGACCCAGTACTTC,CASSPRRGLSQETQYF
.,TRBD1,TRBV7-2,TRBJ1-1,TGTGCCAGCAGCTTAGTGGGACAGGGGTTTATGAACACTGAAGCTTTCTTT,CASSLVGQGFMNTEAFF
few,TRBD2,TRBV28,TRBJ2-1,TGTGCCAGCAGTTTAGCTAGCGGGAGCCTTTGGGTCTTC,CASSLASGSLWVF
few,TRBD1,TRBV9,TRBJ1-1,TGTGCCAGCAGCTCGACAGGGGGCTATACTGAAGCTTTCTTT,CASSSTGGYTEAFF
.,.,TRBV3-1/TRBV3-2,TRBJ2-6,TGTGCCAGCAGCCGGGCCAGCCTCCTAGTAGGGGCCAACGTCCTGACTTTC,CASSRASLLVGANVLTF
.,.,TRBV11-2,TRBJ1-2,TGTGCCAGCAGCTTAGAGCTGGGTCCGCATGGCTACACCTTC,CASSLELGPHGYTF
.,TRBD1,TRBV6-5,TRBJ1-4,TGTGCCACCCAGGACAGGGATAATGAAAAACTGTTTTTT,CATQDRDNEKLFF
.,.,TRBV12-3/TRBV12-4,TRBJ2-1,TGTGCCAGCAGTTTAGAACCTAGTGAGCAGTTCTTC,CASSLEPSEQFF
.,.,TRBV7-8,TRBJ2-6,TGTGCCAGCAGCCTACGGCAACGGGGGGCTGGCTCTGGGGCCAACGTCCTGACTTTC,CASSLRQRGAGSGANVLTF
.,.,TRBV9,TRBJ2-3,TGTGCCAGCAGCGCCTCGGGTTCTAGCACAGATACGCAGTATTTT,CASSASGSSTDTQYF
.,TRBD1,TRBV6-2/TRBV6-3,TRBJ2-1,TGTGCCAGCAGTTACTCACCCGCGACAGGGATCTACAATGAGCAGTTCTTC,CASSYSPATGIYNEQFF
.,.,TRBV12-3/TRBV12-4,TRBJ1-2,TGTGCCAGCAGCCGGTATTCGGCGTCTGGCTACACCTTC,CASSRYSASGYTF
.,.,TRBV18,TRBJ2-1,TGTGCCAGCTCACAGAGCCAGGGATCTGATGAGCAGTTCTTC,CASSQSQGSDEQFF
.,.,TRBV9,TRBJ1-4,TGTGCCAGCAGCATCATGGGGGATGCAACTAATGAAAAACTGTTTTTT,CASSIMGDATNEKLFF
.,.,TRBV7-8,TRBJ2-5,TGTGCCAGCAGCTTAGAATCCCGAGAGACCCAGTACTTC,CASSLESRETQYF
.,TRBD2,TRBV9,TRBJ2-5,TGTGCCAGCAGCGTCCAGGGACTAGCGGAAGAGACCCAGTACTTC,CASSVQGLAEETQYF
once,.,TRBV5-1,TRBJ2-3,TGCGCCAGCAGCTTGGTAGAAGATACGCAGTATTTT,CASSLVEDTQYF
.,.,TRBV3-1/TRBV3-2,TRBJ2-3,TGTGCCAGCAGCCAAGGAAGCGCTACGCAGTATTTT,CASSQGSATQYF
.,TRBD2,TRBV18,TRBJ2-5,TGTGCCAGCTCACTCGGACTAGCGGGGGGCTTCCAAGAGACCCAGTACTTC,CASSLGLAGGFQETQYF
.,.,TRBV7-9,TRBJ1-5,TGTGCCAGCAGCCCAACTGGAGTAGGAGATCAGCCCCAGCATTTT,CASSPTGVGDQPQHF
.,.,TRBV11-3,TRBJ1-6,TGTGCCAGCAGCTTAAGGGGGGACTCACCCCTCCACTTT,CASSLRGDSPLHF
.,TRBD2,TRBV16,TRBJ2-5,TGTGCCAGCAGCCAATCGCGGCTAGCGGGACAAGAGACCCAGTACTTC,CASSQSRLAGQETQYF
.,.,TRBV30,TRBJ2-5,TGTGCCTGGAGTCCGGAGGGAGAGACCCAGTACTTC,CAWSPEGETQYF
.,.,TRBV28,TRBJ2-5,TGTGCCAGCAGTTTTTCTGGAAGGGGATACCAAGAGACCCAGTACTTC,CASSFSGRGYQETQYF
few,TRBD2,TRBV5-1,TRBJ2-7,TGCGCCAGCAGGCCAGCGGGGGAGTTGCGGGAGCAGTACTTC,CASRPAGELREQYF
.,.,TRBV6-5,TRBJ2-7,TGTGCCAGCAGTTCCTCAGACTACGGCGAGCAGTACTTC,CASSSSDYGEQYF
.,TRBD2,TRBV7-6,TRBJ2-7,TGTGCCAGCAGCTCAATCCGCGGGAGGGGGGCCTACGAGCAGTACTTC,CASSSIRGRGAYEQYF
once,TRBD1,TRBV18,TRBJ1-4,TGTGCCAGCTCAGCGGGACAGGGTGGCGAAAAACTGTTTTTT,CASSAGQGGEKLFF
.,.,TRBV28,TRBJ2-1,TGTGCCAGCTCGGACAATGAGCAGTTCTTC,CASSDNEQFF
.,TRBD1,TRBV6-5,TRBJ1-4,TGTGCCAGCAGCACGGGACAGGGAAATGAAAAACTGTTTTTT,CASSTGQGNEKLFF
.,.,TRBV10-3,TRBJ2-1,TGTGCCATCAAGGATAGCTCCTACAATGAGCAGTTCTTC,CAIKDSSYNEQFF